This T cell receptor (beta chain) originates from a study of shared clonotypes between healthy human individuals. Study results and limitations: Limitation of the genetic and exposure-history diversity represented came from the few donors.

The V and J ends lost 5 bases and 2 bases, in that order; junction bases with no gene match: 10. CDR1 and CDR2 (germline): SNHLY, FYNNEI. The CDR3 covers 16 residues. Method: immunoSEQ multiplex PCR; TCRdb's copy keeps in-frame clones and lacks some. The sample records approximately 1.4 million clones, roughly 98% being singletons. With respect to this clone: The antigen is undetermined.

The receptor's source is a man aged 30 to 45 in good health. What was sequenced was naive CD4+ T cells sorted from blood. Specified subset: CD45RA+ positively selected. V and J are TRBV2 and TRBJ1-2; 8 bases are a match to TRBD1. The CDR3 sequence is CASSSWGTGMNYGYTF. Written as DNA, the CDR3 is TGTGCCAGCAGTTCTTGGGGGACAGGAATGAACTATGGCTACACCTTC.